This TCR beta chain was observed in a study of blood T cell repertoires in COVID-19. Trimming pared 6 bases from V and 6 bases from J, leaving 21 bases between. The CDR3 sequence is 15 residues long. Germline V gene lookup returns CDR1 MNHEY and CDR2 SMNVEV (reference sequence). Original handling: Amplification from reference gene primers served as the basis for estimated nucleated cell counts. Assay: immunoSEQ multiplex PCR; the TCRdb copy retains only in-frame clones and omits some. The V and J calls and clone size come from that table; D and trimming were worked out from the DNA. The sample shows nearly 350,000 clones, about nine tenths of them seen only once.

Material for sequencing was peripheral blood. This chain joins TRBV27 and TRBJ2-7; tentatively, D is TRBD1 (5 bases). The sequence came from a woman between 45 and 65 years old with COVID-19, enrolled during active disease. This chain's CDR3 is CASRQGFLLYSEQYF. The DNA for the CDR3 is TGTGCCAGCAGGCAGGGTTTCCTACTCTACTCCGAGCAGTACTTC.